The clone carrying this T cell receptor beta chain was observed many times. This CDR3 contains 20 residues. The ends lost 3 bases at V and 2 bases at J; junction bases unmatched: 16. Germline V gene sequence: CDR1 SNHLY, CDR2 FYNNEI. This entry comes from a study of T cell repertoires in cytomegalovirus infection. Via MiXCR, TCRdb re-called the reads, giving one row per CDR3 protein. The repertoire has fewer than 550,000 distinct CDR3 sequences, around 11% of them found once; the top ten carry roughly a tenth. Input material: PBMCs. The chain links TRBV2 to TRBJ2-3; the match to TRBD2 covers 11 bases. The clonotype was recovered from a human donor in good health (CMV status not recorded). Some clones in this sample may be carry-over from other donors' samples. CDR3 coding DNA: TGTGCCAGCAGTGATCTGGGACTAGCGGAAAGTCTTTCACTCACAGATACGCAGTATTTT. Amino acid sequence: CASSDLGLAESLSLTDTQYF.